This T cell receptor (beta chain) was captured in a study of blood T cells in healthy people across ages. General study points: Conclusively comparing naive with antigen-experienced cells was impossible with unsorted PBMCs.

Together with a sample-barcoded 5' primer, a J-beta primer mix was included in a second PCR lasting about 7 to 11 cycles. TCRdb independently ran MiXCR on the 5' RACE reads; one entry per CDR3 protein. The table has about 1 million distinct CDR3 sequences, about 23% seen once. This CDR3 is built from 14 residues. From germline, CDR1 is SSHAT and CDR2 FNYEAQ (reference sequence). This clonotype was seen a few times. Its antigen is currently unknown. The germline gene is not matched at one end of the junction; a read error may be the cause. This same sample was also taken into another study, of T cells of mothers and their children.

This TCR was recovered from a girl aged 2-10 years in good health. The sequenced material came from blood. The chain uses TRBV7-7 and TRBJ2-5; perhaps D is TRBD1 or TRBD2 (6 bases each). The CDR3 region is CASSLSGAEETQYF. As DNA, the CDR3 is TGTGCTAGCAGCTTATCGGGGGCGGAGGAGACCCAGTACTTC.